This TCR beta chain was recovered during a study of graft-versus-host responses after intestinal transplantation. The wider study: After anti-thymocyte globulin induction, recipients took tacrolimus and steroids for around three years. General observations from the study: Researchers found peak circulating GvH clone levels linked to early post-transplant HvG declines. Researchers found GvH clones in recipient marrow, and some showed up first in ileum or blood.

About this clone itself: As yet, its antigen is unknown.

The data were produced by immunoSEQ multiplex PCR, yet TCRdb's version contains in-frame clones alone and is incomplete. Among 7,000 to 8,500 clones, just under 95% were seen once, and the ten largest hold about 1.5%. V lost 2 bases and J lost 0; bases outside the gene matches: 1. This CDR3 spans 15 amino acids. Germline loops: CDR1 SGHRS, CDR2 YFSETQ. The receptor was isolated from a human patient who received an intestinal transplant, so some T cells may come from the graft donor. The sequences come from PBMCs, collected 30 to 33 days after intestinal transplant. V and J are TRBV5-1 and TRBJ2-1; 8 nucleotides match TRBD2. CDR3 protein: CASSFSGGSYNEQFF. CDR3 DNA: TGCGCCAGCAGCTTCAGCGGGGGCTCCTACAATGAGCAGTTCTTC.